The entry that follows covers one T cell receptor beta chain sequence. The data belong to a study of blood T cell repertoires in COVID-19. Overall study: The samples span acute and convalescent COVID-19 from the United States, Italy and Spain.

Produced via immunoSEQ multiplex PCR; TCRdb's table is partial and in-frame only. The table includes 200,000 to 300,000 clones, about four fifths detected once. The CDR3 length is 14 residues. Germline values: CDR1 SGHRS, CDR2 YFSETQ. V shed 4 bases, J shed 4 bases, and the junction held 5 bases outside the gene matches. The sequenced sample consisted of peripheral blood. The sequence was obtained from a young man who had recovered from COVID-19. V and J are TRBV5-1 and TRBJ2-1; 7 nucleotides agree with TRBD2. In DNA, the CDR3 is TGCGCCAGCAGCGGGAGCGGGGAATACAATGAGCAGTTCTTC. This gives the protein CASSGSGEYNEQFF.